This TCR beta chain was captured in a study of T cell responses to AZD1222 COVID-19 vaccine. Study as a whole: Second-dose groups at about 4 or about 12 weeks were pooled. Study outcomes and limitations: No repertoire was sampled before or during the peak T cell response, only after it. Only a handful of AZD1222 recipients, six or seven in all, had baseline seropositivity.

Points on this clone: Its target is not known.

CDR1 and CDR2 (germline): DFQATT, SNEGSKA (reference sequence). V lost 3 bases to trimming and J lost 8 bases; unmatched junction nucleotides: 11. CDR3 length: 14 amino acids. The method was immunoSEQ multiplex PCR; TCRdb's version includes in-frame clones alone and lacks a portion of them. The repertoire holds fewer than 120,000 clones, with about nine tenths as singletons. This clonotype originated in an adult in good health. The chain carries TRBV20-1 and TRBJ1-2, with TRBD1 matching over 8 bases. The sample in question was peripheral blood, obtained on day 0 of AZD1222 vaccination. This CDR3 reads CSASGQGLFDGYTF. CDR3 coding DNA: TGCAGTGCTAGTGGACAGGGACTTTTCGACGGCTACACCTTC.